This TCR beta chain was retrieved from a study of shared clonotypes between healthy human individuals. V was pared by 4 bases and J by 3 bases, with 16 bases of the junction left unmatched. The CDR3 totals 17 residues. CDR1 and CDR2 (germline): GTSNPN, SVGIG (reference sequence). Method: immunoSEQ multiplex PCR; TCRdb's copy keeps in-frame clones and lacks some. The sample consists of approximately 740,000 clones, 80% to 95% of them appearing once. Naive CD8 cells, CD45RO-negative and positively selected for CCR7, excluded terminally differentiated effector memory CD45RA+ cells. The sample comprised naive CD8+ T cells sorted from blood. The TCR was taken from a man between 25 and 39 years old in good health. This chain joins TRBV30 and TRBJ2-3; 7 bases fit TRBD2. CDR3 amino acids: CAWMGGLQLDGTDTQYF. The CDR3 DNA follows: TGTGCCTGGATGGGGGGACTACAGCTAGATGGGACAGATACGCAGTATTTT. The full variable domain, with the rest looked up from reference TRBV30 and TRBJ2-3, is SQTIHQWPATLVQPVGSPLSLECTVEGTSNPNLYWYRQAAGRGLQLLFYSVGIGQISSEVPQNLSASRPQDRQFILSSKKLLLSDSGFYLCAWMGGLQLDGTDTQYFGPGTRLTVL.